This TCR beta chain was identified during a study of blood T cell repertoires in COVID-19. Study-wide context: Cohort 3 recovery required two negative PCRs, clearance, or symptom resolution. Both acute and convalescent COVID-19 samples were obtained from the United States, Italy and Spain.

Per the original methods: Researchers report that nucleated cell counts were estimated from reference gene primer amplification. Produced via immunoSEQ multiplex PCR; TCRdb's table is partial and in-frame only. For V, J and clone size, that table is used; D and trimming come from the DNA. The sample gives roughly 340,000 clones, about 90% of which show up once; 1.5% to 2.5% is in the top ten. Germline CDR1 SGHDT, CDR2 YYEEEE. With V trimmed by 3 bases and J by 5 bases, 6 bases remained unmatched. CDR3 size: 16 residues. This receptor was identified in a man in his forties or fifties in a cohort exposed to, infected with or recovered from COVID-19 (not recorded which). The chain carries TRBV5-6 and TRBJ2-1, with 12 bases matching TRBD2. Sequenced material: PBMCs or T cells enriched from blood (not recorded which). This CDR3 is CASSYLAGGRDNEQFF. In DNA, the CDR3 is TGTGCCAGCAGCTACCTAGCGGGAGGGCGAGACAATGAGCAGTTCTTC.